This T cell receptor beta chain was observed in a study of beta chain features in type 1 diabetes. Expressed TCRB transcripts were sequenced because the isolated RNA had all been reverse transcribed beforehand. Clones were sequenced by immunoSEQ multiplex PCR, and TCRdb holds only the in-frame ones, with some missing. This sample has 450,000 to 600,000 clones, with over 25% found just once. Input material: naive CD4+ T cells from blood. The source of this sequence is a man aged 18 to 29 in good health.

The CDR3 sequence is CASSVGQGLVYGYTF. The CDR3, as DNA: TGTGCCAGCAGCGTAGGGCAGGGGCTCGTCTATGGCTACACCTTC. The rearrangement uses TRBV9 and TRBJ1-2, with a possible D match to TRBD1 (6 bases). V lost 0 bases and J 4 bases, leaving 13 bases between the germline ends. Germline V gives CDR1 SGDLS, CDR2 YYNGEE. The CDR3 contains 15 residues.